One sample yielded the 30 T cell receptor beta chains listed below, sequenced in a study of shared clonotypes between healthy human individuals. Generated by immunoSEQ multiplex PCR, the TCRdb table keeps only in-frame clones and is missing some. The sample records some 1,100,000 clones, 75% to 80% being singletons. Sequenced material: memory CD4+ T cells from PBMCs. The sample's subset: CD45RA-negative fraction. The source of these receptors is a man between 18 and 29 years old in good health. Some clones in this sample may be carry-over from other donors' samples.

The gene calls are TRBV9 and TRBJ2-1; a possible D gene is TRBD1 (7 bases). Trimming shortened V by 4 bases and J by 2 bases, and 13 bases separated the two germline ends. CDR1 is SGDLS, CDR2 YYNGEE, per germline. CDR3 length: 15 amino acids. This CDR3 reads CASSTQGTAYNEQFF. CDR3 bases: TGTGCCAGCAGCACACAGGGGACTGCCTACAATGAGCAGTTCTTC. Full variable domain (missing parts from reference TRBV9 and TRBJ2-1): DSGVTQTPKHLITATGQRVTLRCSPRSGDLSVYWYQQSLDQGLQFLIQYYNGEERAKGNILERFSAQQFPDLHSELNLSSLELGDSALYFCASSTQGTAYNEQFFGPGTRLTVL.

This chain connects TRBV7-2 to TRBJ1-2, with a weak D call TRBD1 (5 bases). Trimming removed 4 bases from V and 8 bases from J, with 20 bases in between. The germline gives CDR1 SGHTA, CDR2 FQGNSA. This CDR3 spans 15 amino acids. The CDR3 here is CASSSRRGDVGGYTF. The CDR3 region has the DNA TGTGCCAGCAGCTCCCGGCGGGGGGACGTCGGAGGCTACACCTTC.

The V call is TRBV19, the J call TRBJ1-5, with D perhaps TRBD1 (5 bases). The CDR3 consists of 17 residues. Germline V CDR1 and CDR2: LNHDA, SQIVND (reference sequence). Trimming pared 3 bases from V and 6 bases from J, leaving 21 bases between. CDR3 sequence reads: CASSIIGSGGSRQPQHF. In DNA form, the CDR3 reads TGTGCCAGTAGTATTATAGGGTCGGGGGGATCGCGTCAGCCCCAGCATTTT.

J is TRBJ2-7 and V is TRBV5-1; D perhaps matches TRBD2 (6 bases). The germline V and J ends were trimmed by 1 base and 3 bases, with 11 bases remaining between them. The CDR3 loop spans 14 amino acids. Per the germline V gene, CDR1 is SGHRS and CDR2 is YFSETQ. CDR3 DNA: TGCGCCAGCAGCTTGACGGCGGGAAGCTACGAGCAGTACTTC. Its protein product is CASSLTAGSYEQYF.

V usage is TRBV5-1 and J usage is TRBJ2-1, with D possibly TRBD1 on 7 matching bases. The ends were cut back, 3 bases at V and 8 bases at J, with 18 bases in the middle. CDR1 is SGHRS, CDR2 YFSETQ, per germline. This CDR3 has 15 residues. CDR3 DNA sequence: TGCGCCAGCAGCTCCGGGGCAGGGGGGATAGATGAGCAGTTCTTC. This encodes CASSSGAGGIDEQFF.

The chain joins TRBV6-9 to TRBJ2-1, with D unclear. There are 15 residues in the CDR3. V lost 6 bases to trimming and J lost 7 bases, with 19 bases between them. From germline, CDR1 is MNHGY and CDR2 SVAAGI. The DNA for the CDR3 is TGTGCCAGCAGCAATCTAGGGTTTGTTTGGAATGAGCAGTTCTTC. Amino acids: CASSNLGFVWNEQFF.

This chain connects TRBV11-2 to TRBJ2-2; 7 bases match TRBD2. V was pared by 5 bases and J by 7 bases, with 10 bases of the junction left unmatched. CDR1 and CDR2 (germline): SGHAT, FQNNGV. The CDR3 loop spans 15 amino acids. In nucleotides, the CDR3 is TGTGCCAGCAGCCCCAGCGGGATGGGGATCGGGGAGCTGTTTTTT. Translation: CASSPSGMGIGELFF.

This clone has only a few counts. The chain links TRBV4-3 to TRBJ2-7, with 7 bases lining up with TRBD2. Looked up from germline, CDR1 is LGHNA and CDR2 is YSLEER. With V trimmed by 0 bases and J by 5 bases, 10 bases remained unmatched. CDR3 length equals 16 residues. CDR3 in DNA: TGCGCCAGCAGCCAAGATTGGCAAGCGGGATTGAACGAGCAGTACTTC. Amino acid sequence: CASSQDWQAGLNEQYF.

The V gene is TRBV9, the J gene TRBJ2-3; possibly TRBD2 for D (6 bases). CDR3 size: 16 residues. Germline V gene sequence: CDR1 SGDLS, CDR2 YYNGEE. Trimming stripped 0 bases from V and 1 base from J, with 12 bases between. CDR3 DNA sequence: TGTGCCAGCAGCGTAGATGGGGGGTGGGGCACAGATACGCAGTATTTT. Its translation: CASSVDGGWGTDTQYF. Using reference TRBV9 and TRBJ2-3 for the parts outside the CDR3, the full variable domain is DSGVTQTPKHLITATGQRVTLRCSPRSGDLSVYWYQQSLDQGLQFLIQYYNGEERAKGNILERFSAQQFPDLHSELNLSSLELGDSALYFCASSVDGGWGTDTQYFGPGTRLTVL.

This clone showed up just a few times. A read error may be the cause here, since a much bigger clone is one base away. Other DNA sequences within the sample encode an identical CDR3. In nucleotides, the CDR3 is TGTGCCAGCAGCTTAGTGGGTCAGAACACTGAAGCTTTCTTT. Its protein product is CASSLVGQNTEAFF. The chain carries TRBV7-2 and TRBJ1-1; D unresolved. The CDR3 covers 14 residues. Looked up from germline, CDR1 is SGHTA and CDR2 is FQGNSA. With 1 base removed from V and 1 base from J, the gap between germline ends came to 7 bases. Supplemented by reference TRBV7-2 and TRBJ1-1, the full variable domain reads GAGVSQSPSNKVTEKGKDVELRCDPISGHTALYWYRQSLGQGLEFLIYFQGNSAPDKSGLPSDRFSAERTGGSVSTLTIQRTQQEDSAVYLCASSLVGQNTEAFFGQGTRLTVV.

The sample holds a few counts of this clone. This chain uses TRBV6-5 with TRBJ2-6; tentative D call: TRBD2 (6 bases). This CDR3 is 15 amino acids long. The germline V gene encodes CDR1 MNHEY and CDR2 SVGAGI. The V end lost 6 bases, the J end lost 7 bases, and 16 bases lay between the germline ends. DNA of the CDR3: TGTGCCAGCAGGAGGGACTCCGGGAGAGCCAACGTCCTGACTTTC. Translated: CASRRDSGRANVLTF.

This sequence joins TRBV28 and TRBJ1-2; the D is unclear. The V gene lost 4 bases and the J gene lost 8 bases, with 11 bases spanning the gap. The CDR3 contains 12 residues. Germline-derived CDR1 and CDR2 are MDHEN and SYDVKM. CDR3 residues: CASSSPGKGYTF. The CDR3 DNA reads as TGTGCCAGCAGTTCCCCCGGGAAAGGCTACACCTTC.

This clone came up once. This sequence joins TRBV6-6 and TRBJ2-7, with D possibly being TRBD1 (6 bases). Germline V CDR1 and CDR2: MNHNY, SVGAGI (reference sequence). The CDR3 is 14 residues long. The V and J ends lost 10 bases and 0 bases respectively, with 16 bases between them. The CDR3 loop is CATITGTNSYEQYF. CDR3 coding DNA: TGTGCCACTATTACCGGGACAAACTCCTACGAGCAGTACTTC.

A few counts support this clone. The V gene is TRBV4-1, the J gene TRBJ1-5; no firm D call. The CDR3 length is 15 residues. Trimming stripped 1 base from V and 0 bases from J, with 7 bases between. CDR1 is MGHRA, CDR2 YSYEKL, per germline. This CDR3 reads CASSQVPVSNQPQHF. Written as DNA, the CDR3 is TGCGCCAGCAGCCAAGTGCCAGTTAGCAATCAGCCCCAGCATTTT.

This clone appeared a few times. The CDR3 region is CATRQGVTDTIYF. The CDR3 bases are TGTGCCACCAGACAGGGGGTAACGGACACCATATATTTT. This chain connects TRBV2 to TRBJ1-3, with TRBD1 identical over 9 bases. The CDR3 spans 13 residues. CDR1 and CDR2 from the germline V gene are SNHLY and FYNNEI. The V and J ends lost 10 bases and 8 bases, in that order; junction bases with no gene match: 9.

This chain links TRBV7-3 with TRBJ2-2, with D maybe TRBD1 (6 bases). Trimming removed 5 bases from V and 0 bases from J, with 13 bases in between. The CDR3 loop spans 16 amino acids. Germline CDR1 SGHTA, CDR2 FQGTGA. This CDR3 reads CASSHTGQTNTGELFF. As DNA, the CDR3 is TGTGCCAGCAGCCACACAGGGCAGACGAACACCGGGGAGCTGTTTTTT.

The chain combines TRBV7-2 with TRBJ2-1, with TRBD2 as a possible D gene (6 bases). The CDR3 loop spans 15 amino acids. Between the trimmed V and J ends, which lost 1 base and 3 bases, there was a span of 10 bases. Germline assignment: CDR1 SGHTA and CDR2 FQGNSA. The CDR3 DNA reads as TGTGCCAGCAGCTTAGACGGGAGCGACTACAATGAGCAGTTCTTC. This translates into CASSLDGSDYNEQFF. Filled out from reference TRBV7-2 and TRBJ2-1, the complete variable domain reads GAGVSQSPSNKVTEKGKDVELRCDPISGHTALYWYRQSLGQGLEFLIYFQGNSAPDKSGLPSDRFSAERTGGSVSTLTIQRTQQEDSAVYLCASSLDGSDYNEQFFGPGTRLTVL.

The chain carries TRBV7-7 and TRBJ1-3; D gene uncertain. The germline V gene has CDR1 SSHAT and CDR2 FNYEAQ (reference sequence). The CDR3 is made up of 18 amino acids. Deletions cut 1 base from V and 0 bases from J, with 16 bases between. The CDR3 loop reads CASSLEASSPLSGNTIYF. CDR3 sequence (DNA): TGTGCCAGCAGCTTAGAGGCAAGCTCGCCACTCTCTGGAAACACCATATATTTT. Combining the CDR3 with reference TRBV7-7 and TRBJ1-3 gives the whole variable domain GAGVSQSPRYKVTKRGQDVTLRCDPISSHATLYWYQQALGQGPEFLTYFNYEAQPDKSGLPSDRFSAERPEGSISTLTIQRTEQRDSAMYRCASSLEASSPLSGNTIYFGEGSWLTVV.

The chain employs TRBV10-3 and TRBJ1-1; no clear D. V was shortened by 3 bases and J by 6 bases, with 8 bases between the two germline ends. Germline V gene sequence: CDR1 ENHRY, CDR2 SYGVKD. The CDR3 contains 12 residues. Written as DNA, the CDR3 is TGTGCCATCAGTGATAGGCCCTCTGAAGCTTTCTTT. Translated, it gives CAISDRPSEAFF.

This rearrangement joins TRBV6-6 to TRBJ2-7; D possibly corresponds to TRBD1 (6 bases). The ends were cut back, 6 bases at V and 4 bases at J, with 13 bases in the middle. Germline CDR1 and CDR2: MNHNY and SVGAGI (reference sequence). This CDR3 has 13 amino acids. Written as DNA, the CDR3 is TGTGCCAGCAGCCCCCCCGGACAGTACGAGCAGTACTTC. Translated, it gives CASSPPGQYEQYF.

V is TRBV7-8 and J is TRBJ1-5, with D possibly being TRBD1 (5 bases). Germline V gives CDR1 SGHVS, CDR2 FQNEAQ. V dropped 5 bases and J dropped 1 base, with 18 bases sitting between them. The CDR3 runs to 17 residues. CDR3 DNA sequence: TGTGCCAGCAGCCAGAAGACAGACCTTTTGAGCAATCAGCCCCAGCATTTT. This translates into CASSQKTDLLSNQPQHF. Based on the CDR3 plus reference TRBV7-8 and TRBJ1-5, the full variable domain is GAGVSQSPRYKVAKRGQDVALRCDPISGHVSLFWYQQALGQGPEFLTYFQNEAQLDKSGLPSDRFFAERPEGSVSTLKIQRTQQEDSAVYLCASSQKTDLLSNQPQHFGDGTRLSIL.

This clone was observed a handful of times. The V and J genes are TRBV5-1 and TRBJ1-2; 9 bases line up with TRBD1. J gave up 4 bases and V 4 bases, and 2 bases lay outside the gene matches. The CDR3 is 13 amino acids. CDR1 is SGHRS and CDR2 is YFSETQ in the germline V gene. The CDR3 protein is CASSPGQGYGYTF. CDR3 in DNA: TGCGCCAGCAGCCCGGGACAGGGCTATGGCTACACCTTC.

This clone is a singleton in its sample. This sequence joins TRBV11-2 and TRBJ2-5, with D perhaps TRBD1 (6 bases). V was trimmed by 5 bases and J by 6 bases, leaving 19 bases between them. Germline V gene data show CDR1 as SGHAT and CDR2 as FQNNGV. This CDR3 comprises 15 residues. The CDR3 loop is CASSRRAGEGKTQYF. DNA of the CDR3: TGTGCCAGCAGCCGCCGGGCAGGGGAAGGAAAGACCCAGTACTTC.

The genes are TRBV6-6 and TRBJ1-1, with a weak D call TRBD1 (6 bases). This CDR3 is built from 15 residues. Trimming left V 5 bases short and J 0 bases short, with 13 bases between. Looked up from germline, CDR1 is MNHNY and CDR2 is SVGAGI (reference sequence). CDR3 sequence (DNA): TGTGCCAGCAGTAAACTACAGGGTATGAACACTGAAGCTTTCTTT. Protein: CASSKLQGMNTEAFF.

In this sample, this clone turned up a few times. The rearrangement links TRBV18 to TRBJ1-1; no firm D call. The V gene's germline CDR1 is KGHSH and CDR2 LQKENI. This CDR3 comprises 14 residues. V lost 5 bases and J 5 bases, leaving 15 bases between the germline ends. The CDR3 sequence: CASSSTQLGTEAFF. For the CDR3, the DNA is TGTGCCAGCTCATCGACCCAACTTGGGACTGAAGCTTTCTTT. The variable domain in full, with the rest retrieved from reference TRBV18 and TRBJ1-1, is NAGVMQNPRHLVRRRGQEARLRCSPMKGHSHVYWYRQLPEEGLKFMVYLQKENIIDESGMPKERFSAEFPKEGPSILRIQQVVRGDSAAYFCASSSTQLGTEAFFGQGTRLTVV.

The sample holds many counts of this clone. The CDR3: CASSPGVQDGYTF. The CDR3, as DNA: TGTGCCAGCTCACCCGGAGTACAGGATGGCTACACCTTC. V and J are TRBV18 and TRBJ1-2; TRBD1 might be the D (5 bases). Trimming cost V 3 bases and J 6 bases, with 11 bases left between them. The CDR3 length is 13 residues. The germline CDR1 and CDR2 sequences are KGHSH and LQKENI.

The V and J genes are TRBV18 and TRBJ2-2, with 12 positions matching TRBD2. The ends lost 4 bases at V and 0 bases at J; junction bases unmatched: 6. In germline, CDR1 is KGHSH, CDR2 LQKENI. This CDR3 has 18 residues. This chain's CDR3 is CASSLRLAGETNTGELFF. The CDR3 coding sequence is TGTGCCAGCTCACTCCGACTAGCGGGAGAGACGAACACCGGGGAGCTGTTTTTT.

This chain joins TRBV6-9 and TRBJ1-3; 10 bases are a match to TRBD1. The junction had 5 bases not matched to a gene; V was cut back by 6 bases and J by 3 bases. The CDR3 has 15 residues. Germline loops: CDR1 MNHGY, CDR2 SVAAGI. In DNA form, the CDR3 reads TGTGCCAGCAGGCTCGACAGGGGGCTTGGAAACACCATATATTTT. Its translation: CASRLDRGLGNTIYF.

This clone has more than one count but fewer than ten. The chain couples TRBV7-9 to TRBJ1-1; D is ambiguous. Germline loops: CDR1 SEHNR, CDR2 FQNEAQ (reference sequence). The CDR3 spans 12 residues. The V end was cut by 8 bases, the J end by 5 bases, with 12 bases between. CDR3 in amino acids: CASGNRGTEAFF. The CDR3 bases are TGTGCCAGCGGTAACCGCGGGACTGAAGCTTTCTTT.

The chain links TRBV7-2 to TRBJ1-1; no definite D call. This CDR3 has 13 amino acids. Germline loops: CDR1 SGHTA, CDR2 FQGNSA. V was pared by 1 base and J by 7 bases, with 10 bases between. CDR3 DNA: TGTGCCAGCAGCTTAGATCGAGGGATTGAAGCTTTCTTT. It specifies CASSLDRGIEAFF.